This TCR beta chain is from a study of tumor and adjacent non-tumor tissue in lung cancer. In the study overall: The cohort had around twelve adenocarcinoma, 2 squamous cell and 1 small cell patients. Stage I to III disease affected roughly ten men and about five women aged about 30 to 85. Study-wide results and limits: TCR diversity was significantly greater in tumor than normal lung tissue.

CDR1 and CDR2 (germline): DFQATT, SNEGSKA (reference sequence). This CDR3 contains 14 residues. For this clonotype: What it recognizes is unknown. A much bigger clone sits one base away, suggesting this may be a read error.

RNA was extracted from bulk tissue without any cell sorting. A modified ARM-PCR protocol with three rounds of nested PCR amplified TCRbeta. TCRdb reprocessed the multiplex PCR reads via MiXCR and lists one record per CDR3 protein. Here the sample spans under 95,000 distinct CDR3 sequences, around 57% being singletons. Sequencing used lung tumor tissue. This TCR was sampled from a man in his 70s with non-small cell lung cancer. V is TRBV20-1 and J is TRBJ1-1, with D unresolved. The CDR3 protein is CSALTQSMNTETFF. In DNA, the CDR3 is TGCAGTGCTCTGACACAGTCCATGAACACTGAAACTTTCTTT.